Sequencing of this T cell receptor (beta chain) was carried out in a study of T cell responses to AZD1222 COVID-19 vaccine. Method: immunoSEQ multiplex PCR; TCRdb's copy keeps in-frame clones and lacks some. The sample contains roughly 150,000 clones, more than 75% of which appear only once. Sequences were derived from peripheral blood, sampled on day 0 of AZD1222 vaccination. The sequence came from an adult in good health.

CDR3 sequence: CATSRDYDSDTGELFF. The CDR3 region has the DNA TGTGCCACCAGCAGAGATTATGACAGCGACACCGGGGAGCTGTTTTTT. The chain links TRBV15 to TRBJ2-2, with D possibly matching TRBD1 (5 bases). CDR1 is LNHNV, CDR2 YYDKDF, per germline (reference sequence). This CDR3 contains 16 residues. V dropped 0 bases and J dropped 3 bases, with 11 bases sitting between them.